A selection of T cell receptor beta chains follows, all from one sample in a study of T-cell reconstitution after alpha-beta-depleted transplantation in children. TCRdb analysed the PCR reads with MiXCR anew, one entry per CDR3 protein. The sample comprises about 600,000 distinct CDR3 sequences, 10% to 15% of which are singletons, and about 2% rests with the top ten. The specimen comprised PBMCs, mostly from graft donor cells, sampled 360 days after TCRalphabeta/CD19-depleted stem cell transplant. The receptors shown here come from a male patient between 10 and 17 years old who had a stem cell transplant for acute myeloid leukemia, so the T cells may come from the graft donor. Both conserved end residues are part of each CDR3. D genes are given only for firm matches. Some rows mark clone size as missing; the rest say once, few, many or name a class of expanded clone.

clone size: few; D gene: NA; V gene: TRBV6-2/TRBV6-3; J gene: TRBJ2-6; CDR3 DNA: TGTGCCAGCATGAGGGCGGGGATCTCTGGGGCCAACGTCCTGACTTTC; CDR3 protein: CASMRAGISGANVLTF
clone size: few; D gene: NA; V gene: TRBV20-1; J gene: TRBJ1-1; CDR3 DNA: TGCAGTGCCAGATTGCACCTGGGACGGAAGAACACTGAAGCTTTCTTT; CDR3 protein: CSARLHLGRKNTEAFF
clone size: few; D gene: TRBD2; V gene: TRBV15; J gene: TRBJ2-3; CDR3 DNA: TGTGCCACCATGGCGGGGGGTAGCACAGATACGCAGTATTTT; CDR3 protein: CATMAGGSTDTQYF
clone size: few; D gene: TRBD2; V gene: TRBV15; J gene: TRBJ2-1; CDR3 DNA: TGTGCCACCAGCAGAGATGCTTGGGGGCTAGCGGGAGTGAGGTGGGAATACAATGAGCAGTTCTTC; CDR3 protein: CATSRDAWGLAGVRWEYNEQFF
clone size: NA; D gene: TRBD2; V gene: TRBV20-1; J gene: TRBJ2-1; CDR3 DNA: TGCAGTGCTAGGCCGTTTCGAGCGGGAGTTCGTGAGCAGTTCTTC; CDR3 protein: CSARPFRAGVREQFF
clone size: NA; D gene: NA; V gene: TRBV12-3/TRBV12-4; J gene: TRBJ2-7; CDR3 DNA: TGTGCCAGCGGGAGTTCCTACGAGCAGTACTTC; CDR3 protein: CASGSSYEQYF
clone size: few; D gene: NA; V gene: TRBV19; J gene: TRBJ2-1; CDR3 DNA: TGTGCCAGTAGTACGCCCCCGTTAGTCGAGCGATGGTACAATGAGCAGTTCTTC; CDR3 protein: CASSTPPLVERWYNEQFF
clone size: NA; D gene: TRBD2; V gene: TRBV4-2; J gene: TRBJ2-4; CDR3 DNA: TGTGCCAGCAGCCCTCAGCCCGCTAGCGGGAGGGCCGCCAAAAACATTCAGTACTTC; CDR3 protein: CASSPQPASGRAAKNIQYF
clone size: NA; D gene: NA; V gene: TRBV9; J gene: TRBJ2-1; CDR3 DNA: TGTGCCAGCAGCGTAGAGTGGGAGCGAAATGAGCAGTTCTTC; CDR3 protein: CASSVEWERNEQFF
clone size: NA; D gene: NA; V gene: TRBV29-1; J gene: TRBJ2-7; CDR3 DNA: TGCAGCGTTTCCAGGGGAGGGCTGGACTACGAGCAGTACTTC; CDR3 protein: CSVSRGGLDYEQYF
clone size: NA; D gene: TRBD2; V gene: TRBV19; J gene: TRBJ2-7; CDR3 DNA: TGTGCCAGTAGTGGGCAGGGAAGGACTAGCGGCTACGAGCAGTACTTC; CDR3 protein: CASSGQGRTSGYEQYF
clone size: few; D gene: TRBD2; V gene: TRBV7-9; J gene: TRBJ2-5; CDR3 DNA: TGTGCCAGCAGCACAGGACTAGTCAACCAAGAGACCCAGTACTTC; CDR3 protein: CASSTGLVNQETQYF
clone size: NA; D gene: NA; V gene: TRBV6-2/TRBV6-3; J gene: TRBJ2-7; CDR3 DNA: TGTGCCAGCAGTTACATGGTTGGGCCCTACGAGCAGTACTTC; CDR3 protein: CASSYMVGPYEQYF
clone size: NA; D gene: NA; V gene: TRBV7-9; J gene: TRBJ2-5; CDR3 DNA: TGTGCCATCCCAGGGCCAGAGACCCAGTACTTC; CDR3 protein: CAIPGPETQYF
clone size: few; D gene: TRBD1; V gene: TRBV27; J gene: TRBJ2-1; CDR3 DNA: TGTGCCAGCAGACAGGGGTCCTCCTACAATGAGCAGTTCTTC; CDR3 protein: CASRQGSSYNEQFF
clone size: few; D gene: TRBD2; V gene: TRBV7-2; J gene: TRBJ2-1; CDR3 DNA: TGTGCCAGCAGCTTGGAGGGGACTAGCGGGAGTAATGAGCAGTTCTTC; CDR3 protein: CASSLEGTSGSNEQFF
clone size: NA; D gene: TRBD2; V gene: TRBV24-1; J gene: TRBJ2-7; CDR3 DNA: TGTGCCACCAGTGATCCGACTAGCGGGAAGGAGCAGTACTTC; CDR3 protein: CATSDPTSGKEQYF
clone size: NA; D gene: NA; V gene: TRBV20-1; J gene: TRBJ2-1; CDR3 DNA: TGCAGTGCAGTACCAACTAGCCGCTACAATGAGCAGTTCTTC; CDR3 protein: CSAVPTSRYNEQFF
clone size: few; D gene: TRBD2; V gene: TRBV7-8; J gene: TRBJ2-7; CDR3 DNA: TGTGCCAGCAGCTTCCGGACTAGCGGGAGAAAGACCTACGAGCAGTACTTC; CDR3 protein: CASSFRTSGRKTYEQYF
clone size: NA; D gene: NA; V gene: TRBV20-1; J gene: TRBJ2-7; CDR3 DNA: TGCAGTGCTAGACCCCGTCGAGGGCGGCCCCTTGGTCAAGGCTTCAACGAGCAGTACTTC; CDR3 protein: CSARPRRGRPLGQGFNEQYF
clone size: many; D gene: NA; V gene: TRBV10-3; J gene: TRBJ2-3; CDR3 DNA: TGTGCCATCAGGAGGTTCGGCACAGATACGCAGTATTTT; CDR3 protein: CAIRRFGTDTQYF
clone size: NA; D gene: TRBD2; V gene: TRBV4-3; J gene: TRBJ2-2; CDR3 DNA: TGCGCCAGCAGCCCGGGACTAGCGGGAGGGTCCGGGGAGCTGTTTTTT; CDR3 protein: CASSPGLAGGSGELFF
clone size: NA; D gene: TRBD2; V gene: TRBV29-1; J gene: TRBJ2-5; CDR3 DNA: TGCAGCGCCCGAGCGGGAGACTACCAAGAGACCCAGTACTTC; CDR3 protein: CSARAGDYQETQYF
clone size: NA; D gene: TRBD2; V gene: TRBV20-1; J gene: TRBJ2-1; CDR3 DNA: TGCAGTGCTAGAGGGACTAGCGGGAGGGGGGGTCACAATGAGCAGTTCTTC; CDR3 protein: CSARGTSGRGGHNEQFF
clone size: few; D gene: TRBD2; V gene: TRBV3-1; J gene: TRBJ2-7; CDR3 DNA: TGTGCCAGCAGCCCTGGACTAGCGGGAGGGATTATCCCCTACGAGCAGTACTTC; CDR3 protein: CASSPGLAGGIIPYEQYF
clone size: few; D gene: TRBD2; V gene: TRBV20-1; J gene: TRBJ2-1; CDR3 DNA: TGCAGTGGCCCGCTAGCGGGAGGTGATGAGCAGTTCTTC; CDR3 protein: CSGPLAGGDEQFF
clone size: few; D gene: NA; V gene: TRBV7-3; J gene: TRBJ2-7; CDR3 DNA: TGTGCCAGCAGCGCCTACTTGGGGGAGCAGTACTTC; CDR3 protein: CASSAYLGEQYF
clone size: few; D gene: NA; V gene: TRBV12-3/TRBV12-4; J gene: TRBJ2-1; CDR3 DNA: TGTGCCAGCAGTTTTGACCGCAACTTGAGCTCCTACAATGAGCAGTTCTTC; CDR3 protein: CASSFDRNLSSYNEQFF
clone size: many; D gene: NA; V gene: TRBV12-3/TRBV12-4; J gene: TRBJ2-5; CDR3 DNA: TGTGCCAGCAGTTGGACCCACGGTGGAGAGACCCAGTACTTC; CDR3 protein: CASSWTHGGETQYF
clone size: NA; D gene: NA; V gene: TRBV12-3/TRBV12-4; J gene: TRBJ1-3; CDR3 DNA: TGTGCCAGCAGCCACATCTCAGGGACTGGAAACACCATATATTTT; CDR3 protein: CASSHISGTGNTIYF
clone size: NA; D gene: TRBD2; V gene: TRBV7-9; J gene: TRBJ2-3; CDR3 DNA: TGTGCCAGCAGCTTAGTAGCAGGGAGGGGAGATACGCAGTATTTT; CDR3 protein: CASSLVAGRGDTQYF
clone size: NA; D gene: NA; V gene: TRBV12-3/TRBV12-4; J gene: TRBJ1-5; CDR3 DNA: TGTGCCAGCAGTAGAGACCGGGAGGGCAATCAGCCCCAGCATTTT; CDR3 protein: CASSRDREGNQPQHF
clone size: once; D gene: NA; V gene: TRBV9; J gene: TRBJ2-3; CDR3 DNA: TGTGCCAGCAGCAACTCCGGAACGGCCGCAGATACGCAGTATTTT; CDR3 protein: CASSNSGTAADTQYF
clone size: NA; D gene: TRBD2; V gene: TRBV6-5; J gene: TRBJ2-7; CDR3 DNA: TGTGCCAGCAGTTACTCGTTTAGCAGCGGGATTCTCTACGAGCAGTACTTC; CDR3 protein: CASSYSFSSGILYEQYF
clone size: NA; D gene: TRBD2; V gene: TRBV5-1; J gene: TRBJ2-1; CDR3 DNA: TGCGCCAGCAGCTCTGGGGGCCTAGCGGGTCCTCATGAGCAGTTCTTC; CDR3 protein: CASSSGGLAGPHEQFF
clone size: NA; D gene: TRBD1; V gene: TRBV12-3/TRBV12-4; J gene: TRBJ2-2; CDR3 DNA: TGTGCCAGCATTCGGACAGGGATAAGCACCGGGGAGCTGTTTTTT; CDR3 protein: CASIRTGISTGELFF
clone size: NA; D gene: TRBD1; V gene: TRBV29-1; J gene: TRBJ2-6; CDR3 DNA: TGCAGCGTCCGGGACAGGGGGCGAGCTGGGGCCAACGTCCTGACTTTC; CDR3 protein: CSVRDRGRAGANVLTF
clone size: NA; D gene: NA; V gene: TRBV2; J gene: TRBJ2-3; CDR3 DNA: TGTGCCAGCAGTGAATTAGGGGCACGTAGCACAGATACGCAGTATTTT; CDR3 protein: CASSELGARSTDTQYF
clone size: few; D gene: NA; V gene: TRBV28; J gene: TRBJ2-1; CDR3 DNA: TGTGCCAGCAGGGCGGAGGGACTGTTTCCCAATGAGCAGTTCTTC; CDR3 protein: CASRAEGLFPNEQFF
clone size: many; D gene: TRBD1; V gene: TRBV20-1; J gene: TRBJ2-1; CDR3 DNA: TGCAGTGCTAGTGACAGGGCCAATGAGCAGTTCTTC; CDR3 protein: CSASDRANEQFF